These 10 T cell receptor beta chains were all obtained from the same sample, sequenced in a study of T-cell memory formation after mild COVID-19. TCRdb recomputed calls from the 5' RACE reads with MiXCR, one row per CDR3 protein. The sample contains about 620,000 distinct CDR3 sequences, more than 15% of which appear only once. The specimen was PBMCs or a T cell subset sorted from them (not recorded which). All receptors derive from an adult woman who had mild COVID-19 (a few samples of this study predate the infection). Cell type and time point are not known.

This clonotype was seen only a few times. The rearrangement links TRBV15 to TRBJ2-1; D gene ambiguous. CDR1 is LNHNV and CDR2 is YYDKDF in the germline V gene (reference sequence). Between the trimmed V and J ends, which lost 6 bases and 0 bases, there was a span of 9 bases. This CDR3 spans 14 amino acids. The CDR3 region has the DNA TGTGCCACCAGAAGCCCAAGCTCCTACAATGAGCAGTTCTTC. It yields the protein CATRSPSSYNEQFF.

This clonotype occurred a few times. The CDR3: CAWGIRGAGAFF. In DNA, the CDR3 is TGTGCCTGGGGGATCCGCGGGGCGGGAGCTTTCTTT. This chain connects TRBV30 to TRBJ1-1; possibly TRBD1 for D (5 bases). CDR1 is GTSNPN and CDR2 is SVGIG in the germline V gene (reference sequence). CDR3 length equals 12 residues. Trimming removed 5 bases from V and 10 bases from J, with 17 bases in between.

This clonotype was picked up a small number of times. The V and J genes are TRBV7-3 and TRBJ1-4, with 8 positions matching TRBD1. This CDR3 is built from 18 residues. Germline lookup yields CDR1 SGHTA and CDR2 FQGTGA. With V trimmed by 4 bases and J by 0 bases, 10 bases remained unmatched. CDR3 coding DNA: TGTGCCAGCAGCTCCTATTTGCCGGACAGGGCAACTAATGAAAAACTGTTTTTT. This codes for CASSSYLPDRATNEKLFF.

This chain connects TRBV5-1 to TRBJ1-2; D remains ambiguous. V was trimmed by 2 bases and J by 4 bases, leaving 15 bases between them. The CDR3 totals 15 residues. Germline values: CDR1 SGHRS, CDR2 YFSETQ. The CDR3 coding sequence is TGCGCCAGCAGCTTATCAGCGACGGCTACCTATGGCTACACCTTC. Translation gives CASSLSATATYGYTF.

Only a few counts were recorded for this clonotype. The chain recombines TRBV10-2 with TRBJ2-1, with TRBD2 matching 8 bases. The V segment lost 6 bases and the J segment 11 bases; nucleotides outside the gene matches: 3. The CDR3 extends over 11 amino acids. CDR1 and CDR2 (germline): WSHSY, SAAADI. The CDR3 coding sequence is TGCGCCAGCAGCGTAGCGGGAAAGCAGTTCTTC. It codes for CASSVAGKQFF.

The sample holds a few counts of this clonotype. The genes are TRBV6-1 and TRBJ1-1; D ambiguous. The CDR3 loop spans 15 amino acids. Deletions cut 3 bases from V and 6 bases from J, with 17 bases between. Germline V gene sequence: CDR1 MNHNS, CDR2 SASEGT. The CDR3 protein is CASSDLALPVAEAFF. The CDR3 DNA is TGTGCCAGCAGTGATTTGGCCCTCCCGGTCGCTGAAGCTTTCTTT.

This clonotype was found many times. The chain links TRBV7-9 to TRBJ2-3; 13 positions match TRBD2. This CDR3 contains 14 residues. V lost 6 bases, J lost 4 bases, and 1 base stayed unmatched. Germline V gives CDR1 SEHNR, CDR2 FQNEAQ (reference sequence). The CDR3 loop reads CASRGLAGPDTQYF. In nucleotides, the CDR3 is TGTGCCAGCAGGGGACTAGCGGGACCAGATACGCAGTATTTT.

This clonotype appeared a single time. The chain couples TRBV11-2 to TRBJ2-1, with TRBD2 matching over 8 bases. CDR3 size: 15 residues. J was trimmed by 7 bases and V by 3 bases; bases with no gene match: 8. Germline loops: CDR1 SGHAT, CDR2 FQNNGV. In nucleotides, the CDR3 is TGTGCCAGCAGCTTTGGTAGCGGGATCGGTAATGAGCAGTTCTTC. It codes for CASSFGSGIGNEQFF. The full variable domain, in which reference TRBV11-2 and TRBJ2-1 provide the parts outside the CDR3, is EAGVAQSPRYKIIEKRQSVAFWCNPISGHATLYWYQQILGQGPKLLIQFQNNGVVDDSQLPKDRFSAERLKGVDSTLKIQPAKLEDSAVYLCASSFGSGIGNEQFFGPGTRLTVL.

There are a few counts of this clonotype. The V and J genes are TRBV6-2 or TRBV6-3 and TRBJ2-7; TRBD2 matches at 15 bases. Trimming at V came to 2 bases and at J to 7 bases, leaving 6 bases not matched to a gene. CDR3 length equals 16 residues. Germline-derived CDR1 and CDR2 are MNHEY and SVGEGT. In nucleotides, the CDR3 is TGTGCCAGCAGTTACGGGACTAGCGGGAGGAGGGTTGAGCAGTACTTC. Amino acid sequence: CASSYGTSGRRVEQYF.

The genes are TRBV6-5 and TRBJ2-1, with TRBD1 as a possible D gene (5 bases). V lost 5 bases and J lost 7, with 9 bases in between. Germline V gene data show CDR1 as MNHEY and CDR2 as SVGAGI. The CDR3 covers 12 residues. The CDR3 nucleotides read TGTGCCAGCAGTAAGGGGTGGAATGAGCAGTTCTTC. This codes for CASSKGWNEQFF.